The entry below gives a single T cell receptor beta chain sequence along with its context. Its antigen is undetermined. This specimen belongs to a study of graft-versus-host responses after intestinal transplantation. Across the study: Isolated intestinal, liver-intestinal, or multivisceral transplants were what recipients had. The recipients all started with anti-thymocyte globulin induction and then took tacrolimus and steroids for 2 to 3 years. Study-level results: GvH clones appeared in recipient marrow, some first in ileum or blood. Individuals carrying graft-donor T cell macrochimerism showed high graft-versus-host to host-versus-graft clonal ratios in allografts.

This CDR3 spans 10 amino acids. Between the trimmed V and J ends, which lost 8 bases and 3 bases, there was a span of 4 bases. The V gene's germline CDR1 is MNHEY and CDR2 SVGAGI. Sequencing used immunoSEQ multiplex PCR; TCRdb keeps in-frame clones, though not all of them. The table records some 85,000 clones, over 75% of them present only once. The V and J genes are TRBV6-5 and TRBJ1-1, with D unclear. Sample: unstimulated CD8+ T cells sorted from spleen or lymph node cells, taken before transplant. This receptor was taken from a human donor who was the organ donor for an intestinal transplant. The CDR3, as DNA: TGTGCCAGCCGGGACACTGAAGCTTTCTTT. Translation gives CASRDTEAFF.